This T cell receptor beta chain was sequenced for a study of Ad26.COV2.S vaccination and SARS-CoV-2 variants. The V gene lost 2 bases and the J gene lost 5 bases, with 18 bases spanning the gap. CDR3 length: 16 residues. Germline V CDR1 and CDR2: MNHEY, SVGEGT. Treatment defined: about 20 received Ad26.COV2.S at low or high dose, single or two shots; about 5 received placebo; per-sample allocation not given. Specimens were obtained on day 63 following the first vaccine or placebo injection. Here immunoSEQ multiplex PCR was the method, and the copy in TCRdb shows in-frame clones only, minus some. The data hold approximately 410,000 clones, with over 80% observed a single time.

This specimen was peripheral blood, taken in a trial of Ad26.COV2.S vaccine versus placebo. The clonotype comes from a person between 18 and 65 years old who received the Ad26.COV2.S COVID-19 vaccine or a placebo. The chain recombines TRBV6-2 or TRBV6-3 with TRBJ1-2, with a tentative D call TRBD1 (6 bases). The CDR3 spells CASSYALWGLGYGYTF. In DNA form, the CDR3 reads TGTGCCAGCAGTTACGCATTGTGGGGGCTCGGATATGGCTACACCTTC.